This TCR beta chain originates from a study of tumor-infiltrating lymphocytes in primary liver carcinoma listed by TCRdb under 2017. Background on the whole study: The five patients, three men and two women aged 30 to 69 years, had hepatocellular carcinoma (four) or combined HCC and intrahepatic cholangiocarcinoma (one). A total of around 35 specimens from 5 patients went through TCRbeta repertoire sequencing, namely 25 tumor regions, 5 adjacent noncancerous liver tissues and 5 peripheral blood samples. The five patients had tumors staged T1-T3 N0M0, with maximum diameters ranging from roughly 4.2 to 10 cm. The study combined TCRbeta repertoire sequencing, expression microarrays and whole-exome sequencing across five regions of each liver tumor, with adjacent normal tissue and blood. The roughly 25 tumor region samples were profiled with Agilent mRNA microarrays so that TCRbeta repertoire diversity could be related to the local molecular phenotype. Technical replicate repertoires showed high reproducibility, with mean shared-clone rates about 0.88 and correlation coefficients above 0.95. Samples yielded roughly 3.5 to 8 million productive TCRbeta reads; read depth did not differ significantly between tissue types. Findings and caveats that apply to the study as a whole: Just about 8-25% of top clones turned up in all five regions of a tumor, which suggests spatial heterogeneity among tumor-infiltrating T cells. A significantly larger repertoire fraction was made up by the top 250 clones in tumors than in blood (p = 0.039). Consistent with antigen-driven expansion, pairs of tumor regions showed higher repertoire overlap (mean roughly 35%) than either tumor-adjacent pairs (around 17%) or tumor-blood pairs (about 15%). Because only the TCR beta chain was sequenced and unpaired alpha chains were not captured, true repertoire diversity is likely underestimated. With just 4 or 5 patients in the study, the authors point out that the findings should be validated in a larger study. Comparison of CD4+ and CD8+ T cell repertoires was precluded by the use of bulk unsorted samples.

The CDR3 covers 13 residues, taking in both the cysteine and the phenylalanine. The CDR3 DNA has 39 bases and is translated from base 1. The CDR1 and CDR2 encoded by the germline V gene (reference sequence) are MNHNY and SVGAGI. Total RNA and DNA were co-extracted without cell sorting from around 20-30 mg of bulk tissue using the AllPrep DNA/RNA mini kit. Surgical resection was performed in China between November 2015 and early 2016 on about 5 patients with histopathologically diagnosed primary liver carcinoma. Patients had chronic HBV infection and were treatment-naive at sampling. Each tumor was sampled at five spatially separated regions: the superior, inferior, left-lateral and right-lateral poles and the tumor centre. Histology showed that every tumor sample contained more than 80% viable tumor cells. Each fresh piece of tumor and adjacent tissue was cut in two, with one half stored in RNAlater at -80 degrees C and the other half sent for histology.

Starting from 500 to 600 ng total RNA, TCRbeta-specific cDNA was produced by reverse transcription with a constant-region primer and ProtoScript II reverse transcriptase. The TCRbeta libraries were prepared through three rounds of nested multiplex PCR following a slightly modified ARM-PCR procedure. Multiplex TRBV1-TRBV30 forward primers and a Cbeta reverse primer were used in the first two PCR rounds, each of which was run for roughly 10 cycles. Sample barcodes and Illumina adapters were attached in a final 25-cycle PCR using Deep VentR polymerase. Before sequencing, amplicons between 200 and 500 bp were purified from gel using a QIAquick gel extraction kit. The TCRbeta amplicons were sequenced with 250-bp paired-end reads on an Illumina HiSeq 2500. The authors' pipeline ran thus. Quality trimming of reads was performed with Trimmomatic v0.33, and paired reads were merged with FLASH v1.2.11 so that full CDR3 sequences could be recovered. V, D and J germline segments were assigned to the rearranged TCRbeta sequences using MiGEC v1.2.1b. Clonotype statistics and Shannon-Wiener diversity indices were calculated with VDJtools v1.0.0. Except for diversity analysis, only each sample's 250 most abundant clonotypes were used in subsequent analyses to reduce sampling bias. TCRdb itself trimmed the public reads at Q25 with fastp, ran MiXCR and retained productive beta chains. Rows merge per CDR3 protein into single entries with the most common DNA and genes. For this entry, the V and J calls and clone size follow TCRdb and not the study's own pipeline. Recorded for this sample are tens of thousands of distinct CDR3 sequences; 71% of them occurred a single time. About 40% of the sample belongs to the ten largest clones.

This clonotype was recorded only once. The antigen it recognizes is unknown. Its ends do not fully match the called genes, so a read error is possible. The receptor was isolated from a man aged 35-49 years with primary liver carcinoma and hepatitis B virus infection. The sequence joins TRBV6-6 to TRBJ1-1, with 8 bases in between that match TRBD1. Sequencing input: liver tumor tissue from sampling region 4. Per the publication, the cell subset or site label means: tumor region T4, right-lateral pole. The bases read TGCGCCAGCAGTACAGGGGGGACTACTGAAGCTTTATTT. Translated, it gives CASSTGGTTEALF.